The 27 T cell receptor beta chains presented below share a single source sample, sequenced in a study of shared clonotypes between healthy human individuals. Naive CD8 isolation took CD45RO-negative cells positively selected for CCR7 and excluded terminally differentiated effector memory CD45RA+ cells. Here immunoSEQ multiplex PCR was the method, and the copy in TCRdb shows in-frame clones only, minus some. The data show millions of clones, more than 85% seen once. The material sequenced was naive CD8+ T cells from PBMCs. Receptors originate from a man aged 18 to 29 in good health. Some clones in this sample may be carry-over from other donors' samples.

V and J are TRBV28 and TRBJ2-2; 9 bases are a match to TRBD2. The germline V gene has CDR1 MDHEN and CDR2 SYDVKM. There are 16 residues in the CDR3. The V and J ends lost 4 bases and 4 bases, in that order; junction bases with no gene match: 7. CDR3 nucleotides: TGTGCCAGCAGTTCCAAGCGGGAGGAAATCACCGGGGAGCTGTTTTTT. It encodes CASSSKREEITGELFF. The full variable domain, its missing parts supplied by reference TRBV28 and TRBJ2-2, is DVKVTQSSRYLVKRTGEKVFLECVQDMDHENMFWYRQDPGLGLRLIYFSYDVKMKEKGDIPEGYSVSREKKERFSLILESASTNQTSMYLCASSSKREEITGELFFGEGSRLTVL.

DNA for the CDR3: TGTGCCACCAGCCGAGGGGGGGCAGCCAATGAGCAGTTCTTC. Protein product: CATSRGGAANEQFF. The genes are TRBV15 and TRBJ2-1, with a possible D match to TRBD2 (7 bases). Germline-derived CDR1 and CDR2 are LNHNV and YYDKDF (reference sequence). The CDR3 length is 14 residues. The V end was cut by 5 bases, the J end by 6 bases, with 14 bases between.

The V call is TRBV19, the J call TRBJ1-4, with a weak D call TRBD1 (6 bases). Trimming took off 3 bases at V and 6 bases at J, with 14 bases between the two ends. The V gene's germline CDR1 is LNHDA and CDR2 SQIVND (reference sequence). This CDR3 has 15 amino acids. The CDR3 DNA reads TGTGCCAGTAGTATGGAGGACAGATCGGATGAAAAACTGTTTTTT. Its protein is CASSMEDRSDEKLFF. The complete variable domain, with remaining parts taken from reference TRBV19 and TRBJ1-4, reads DGGITQSPKYLFRKEGQNVTLSCEQNLNHDAMYWYRQDPGQGLRLIYYSQIVNDFQKGDIAEGYSVSREKKESFPLTVTSAQKNPTAFYLCASSMEDRSDEKLFFGSGTQLSVL.

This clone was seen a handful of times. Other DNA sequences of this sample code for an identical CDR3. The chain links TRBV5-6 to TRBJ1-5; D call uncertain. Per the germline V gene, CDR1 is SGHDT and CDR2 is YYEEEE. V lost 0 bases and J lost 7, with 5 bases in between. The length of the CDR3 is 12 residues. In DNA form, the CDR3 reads TGTGCCAGCAGCTTGGAAGGGCAGCCCCAGCATTTT. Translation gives CASSLEGQPQHF. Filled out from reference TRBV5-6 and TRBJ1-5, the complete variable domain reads DAGVTQSPTHLIKTRGQQVTLRCSPKSGHDTVSWYQQALGQGPQFIFQYYEEEERQRGNFPDRFSGHQFPNYSSELNVNALLLGDSALYLCASSLEGQPQHFGDGTRLSIL.

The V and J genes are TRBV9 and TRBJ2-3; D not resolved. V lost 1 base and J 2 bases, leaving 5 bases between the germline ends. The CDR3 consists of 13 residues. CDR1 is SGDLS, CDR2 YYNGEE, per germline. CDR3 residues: CASSVFHTDTQYF. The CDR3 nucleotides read TGTGCCAGCAGCGTATTTCACACAGATACGCAGTATTTT.

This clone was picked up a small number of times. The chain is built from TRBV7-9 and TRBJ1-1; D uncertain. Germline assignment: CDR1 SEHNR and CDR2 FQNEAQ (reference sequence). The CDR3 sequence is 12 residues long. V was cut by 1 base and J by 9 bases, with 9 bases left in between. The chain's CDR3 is CASSLGGDQAFF. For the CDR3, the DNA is TGTGCCAGCAGCTTAGGAGGAGATCAAGCTTTCTTT.

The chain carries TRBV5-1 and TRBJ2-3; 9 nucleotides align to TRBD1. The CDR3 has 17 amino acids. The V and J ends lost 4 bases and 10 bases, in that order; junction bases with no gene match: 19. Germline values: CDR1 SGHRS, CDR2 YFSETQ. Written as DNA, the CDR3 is TGCGCCAGCAGCACATACAGGGGGCTCGACCAAGCGGGTGCGCAGTATTTT. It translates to CASSTYRGLDQAGAQYF.

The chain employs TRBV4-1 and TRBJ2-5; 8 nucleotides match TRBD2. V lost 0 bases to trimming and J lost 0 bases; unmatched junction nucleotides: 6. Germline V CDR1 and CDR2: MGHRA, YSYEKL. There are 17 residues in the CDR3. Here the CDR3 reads CASSQDPQGLDQETQYF. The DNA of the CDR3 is TGCGCCAGCAGCCAAGACCCCCAGGGACTAGACCAAGAGACCCAGTACTTC.

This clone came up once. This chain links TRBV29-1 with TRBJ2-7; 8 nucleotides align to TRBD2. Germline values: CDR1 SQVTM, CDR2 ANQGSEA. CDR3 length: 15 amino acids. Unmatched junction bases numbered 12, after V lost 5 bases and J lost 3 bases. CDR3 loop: CSVSPGGWRVYEQYF. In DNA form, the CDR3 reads TGCAGCGTTTCCCCGGGGGGGTGGCGGGTCTACGAGCAGTACTTC.

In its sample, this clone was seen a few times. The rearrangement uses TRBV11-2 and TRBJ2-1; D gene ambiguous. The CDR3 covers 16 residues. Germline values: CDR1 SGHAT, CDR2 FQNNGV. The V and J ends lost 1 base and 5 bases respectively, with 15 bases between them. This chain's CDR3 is CASSLVGLLFNNEQFF. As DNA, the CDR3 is TGTGCCAGCAGCTTAGTCGGCCTACTTTTCAACAATGAGCAGTTCTTC.

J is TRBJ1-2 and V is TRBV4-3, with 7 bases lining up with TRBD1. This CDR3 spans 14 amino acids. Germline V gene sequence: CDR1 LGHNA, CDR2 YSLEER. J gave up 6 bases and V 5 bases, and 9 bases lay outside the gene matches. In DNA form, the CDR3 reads TGCGCCAGCAGCGCAGACAGGGTACTTCATGGCTACACCTTC. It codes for CASSADRVLHGYTF.

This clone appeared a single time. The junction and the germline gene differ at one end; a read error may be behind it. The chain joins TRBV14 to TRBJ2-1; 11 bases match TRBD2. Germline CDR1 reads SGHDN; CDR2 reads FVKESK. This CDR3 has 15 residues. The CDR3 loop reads CASNQLAGAYNEQFF. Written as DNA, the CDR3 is TGTGCCAGCAACCAACTAGCGGGAGCGTACAATGAGCAGTTCTTC.

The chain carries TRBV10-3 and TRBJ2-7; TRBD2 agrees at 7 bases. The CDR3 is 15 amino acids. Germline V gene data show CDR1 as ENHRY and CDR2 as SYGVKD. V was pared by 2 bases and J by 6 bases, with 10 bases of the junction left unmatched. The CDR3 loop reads CAISEPGLVLGEQYF. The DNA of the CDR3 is TGTGCCATCAGTGAGCCAGGACTAGTCCTTGGCGAGCAGTACTTC.

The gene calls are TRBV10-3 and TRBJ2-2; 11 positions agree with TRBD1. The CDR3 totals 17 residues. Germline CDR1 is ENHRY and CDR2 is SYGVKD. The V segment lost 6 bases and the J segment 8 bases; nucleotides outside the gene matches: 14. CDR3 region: CAIRDLSGQGVVGELFF. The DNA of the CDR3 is TGTGCCATCAGGGACCTGTCGGGACAGGGGGTTGTAGGGGAGCTGTTTTTT.

CDR3 in amino acids: CASSPDGDEPQHF. The CDR3 DNA sequence: TGTGCCAGCAGCCCGGACGGCGACGAGCCCCAGCATTTT. The chain couples TRBV2 to TRBJ1-5, with D hard to call. Per the germline V gene, CDR1 is SNHLY and CDR2 is FYNNEI. V shed 6 bases and J shed 8 bases, with 14 bases lying between them. This CDR3 is built from 13 residues.

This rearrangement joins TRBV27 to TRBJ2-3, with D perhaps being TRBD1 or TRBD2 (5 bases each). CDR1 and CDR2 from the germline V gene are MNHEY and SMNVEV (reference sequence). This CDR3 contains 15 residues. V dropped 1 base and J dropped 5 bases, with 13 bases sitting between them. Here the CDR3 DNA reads TGTGCCAGCAGTTTATGGGGGACCGGCGAAGATACGCAGTATTTT. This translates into CASSLWGTGEDTQYF.

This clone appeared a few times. CDR3 residues: CASMSDRGANNEQFF. In nucleotides, the CDR3 is TGTGCCAGCATGTCGGACAGGGGGGCGAACAATGAGCAGTTCTTC. The J gene is TRBJ2-1, the V gene TRBV6-1; the match to TRBD1 covers 10 bases. The germline V gene has CDR1 MNHNS and CDR2 SASEGT. The ends lost 7 bases at V and 5 bases at J; junction bases unmatched: 8. The CDR3 extends over 15 amino acids.

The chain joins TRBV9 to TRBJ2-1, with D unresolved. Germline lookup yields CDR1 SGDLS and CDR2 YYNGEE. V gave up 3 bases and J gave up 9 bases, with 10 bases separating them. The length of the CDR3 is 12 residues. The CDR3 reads CASSEGLSEQFF. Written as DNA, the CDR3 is TGTGCCAGCAGCGAGGGCCTCAGTGAGCAGTTCTTC.

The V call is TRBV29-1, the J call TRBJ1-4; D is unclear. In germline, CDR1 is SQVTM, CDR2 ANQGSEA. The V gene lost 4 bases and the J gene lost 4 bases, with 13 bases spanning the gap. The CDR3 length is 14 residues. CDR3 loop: CSVAGTDFNEKLFF. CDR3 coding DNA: TGCAGCGTTGCCGGTACAGACTTTAATGAAAAACTGTTTTTT.

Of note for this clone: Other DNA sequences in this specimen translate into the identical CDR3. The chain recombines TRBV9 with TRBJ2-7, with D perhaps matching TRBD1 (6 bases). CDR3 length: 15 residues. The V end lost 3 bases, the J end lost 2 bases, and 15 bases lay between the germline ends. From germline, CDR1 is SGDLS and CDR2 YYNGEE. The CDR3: CASSATGTPTYEQYF. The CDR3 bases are TGTGCCAGCAGCGCAACCGGGACACCGACCTACGAGCAGTACTTC.

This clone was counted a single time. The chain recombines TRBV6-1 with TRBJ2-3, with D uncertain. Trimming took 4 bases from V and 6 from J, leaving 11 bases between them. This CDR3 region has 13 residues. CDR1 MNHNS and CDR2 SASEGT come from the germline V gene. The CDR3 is CASSVLSGDTQYF. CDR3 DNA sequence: TGTGCCAGCAGTGTCCTTAGTGGGGATACGCAGTATTTT.

The CDR3 loop is CASSSGRLAALYEQYF. CDR3 DNA: TGTGCCAGCAGTTCGGGAAGACTAGCGGCTCTCTACGAGCAGTACTTC. This rearrangement joins TRBV27 to TRBJ2-7, with 9 bases lining up with TRBD2. This CDR3 comprises 16 residues. Germline V gene data show CDR1 as MNHEY and CDR2 as SMNVEV (reference sequence). V gave up 4 bases and J gave up 3 bases; unmatched junction bases: 10.

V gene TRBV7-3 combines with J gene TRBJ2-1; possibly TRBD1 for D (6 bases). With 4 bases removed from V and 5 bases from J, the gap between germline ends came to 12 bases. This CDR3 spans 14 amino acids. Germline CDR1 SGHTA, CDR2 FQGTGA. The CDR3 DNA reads TGTGCCAGCAGCTCCCGGGACACCGACAATGAGCAGTTCTTC. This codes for CASSSRDTDNEQFF.

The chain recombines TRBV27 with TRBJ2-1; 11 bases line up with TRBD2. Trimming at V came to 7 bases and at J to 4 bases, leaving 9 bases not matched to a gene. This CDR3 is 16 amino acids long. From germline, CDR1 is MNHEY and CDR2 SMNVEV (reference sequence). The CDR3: CASTPWGTSGYNEQFF. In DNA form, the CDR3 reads TGTGCCAGCACTCCCTGGGGGACTAGCGGATACAATGAGCAGTTCTTC.

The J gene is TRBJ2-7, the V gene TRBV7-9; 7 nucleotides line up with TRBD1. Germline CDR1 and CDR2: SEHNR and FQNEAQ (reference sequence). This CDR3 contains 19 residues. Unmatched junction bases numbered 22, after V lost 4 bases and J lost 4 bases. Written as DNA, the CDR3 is TGTGCCAGCAGCTCTACTTACCTGAGGCGGCAGGGGGACATGTACGAGCAGTACTTC. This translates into CASSSTYLRRQGDMYEQYF.

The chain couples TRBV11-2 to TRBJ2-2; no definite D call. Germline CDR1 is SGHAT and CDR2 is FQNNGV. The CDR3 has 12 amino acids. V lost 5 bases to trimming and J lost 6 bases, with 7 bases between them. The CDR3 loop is CASSLKAGELFF. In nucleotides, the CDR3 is TGTGCCAGCAGCCTCAAAGCCGGGGAGCTGTTTTTT.

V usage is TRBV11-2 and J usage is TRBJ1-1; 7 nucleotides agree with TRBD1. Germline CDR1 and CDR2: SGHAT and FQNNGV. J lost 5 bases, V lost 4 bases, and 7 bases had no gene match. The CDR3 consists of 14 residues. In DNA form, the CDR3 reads TGTGCCAGCAGCTCAGGGGGGGTTTGGACTGAAGCTTTCTTT. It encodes CASSSGGVWTEAFF.